These T cell receptor beta chains were read from a single sample in a study of T cells after yellow fever vaccination. TCRdb analysed the 5' RACE reads with MiXCR anew, one entry per CDR3 protein. Among around 400,000 distinct CDR3 sequences listed, roughly 12% were seen once. Sequenced here: PBMCs, sampled on the day of the first yellow fever vaccination. Receptors were obtained from a young man who received the YFV17D yellow fever vaccine. Both conserved end residues are part of each CDR3. The D gene is left open where the match is weak. Size tells how often a clone was seen (once, few, many) or the class of an expanded clone, and some rows leave it out.

NA,TRBV5-5,TRBJ2-1,many,TGTGCCAGCAATTCGTGGGAGTACAATGAGCAGTTCTTC,CASNSWEYNEQFF
NA,TRBV6-2/TRBV6-3,TRBJ1-6,NA,TGTGCCAGCACCCGCCGACAGTTATATAATTCACCCCTCCACTTT,CASTRRQLYNSPLHF
NA,TRBV7-9,TRBJ1-2,NA,TGTGCCAGCAGCTTAGGTGGGAAAGCCCATGGCTACACCTTC,CASSLGGKAHGYTF
NA,TRBV6-2/TRBV6-3,TRBJ2-7,few,TGTGCCAGCAGAGACATACCCTACGAGCAGTACTTC,CASRDIPYEQYF
TRBD2,TRBV24-1,TRBJ2-1,few,TGTGCCACCAGTGATAAGCGGCGGGGGGCAGATAACAATGAGCAGTTCTTC,CATSDKRRGADNNEQFF
NA,TRBV24-1,TRBJ1-4,many,TGTGCCACCAGTGACCCGACAGTCAGAAAACTGTTTTTT,CATSDPTVRKLFF
NA,TRBV20-1,TRBJ2-5,NA,TGCAGTGCTAGAGATCGACGGGGCCACCAAGAGACCCAGTACTTC,CSARDRRGHQETQYF
NA,TRBV5-1,TRBJ2-1,NA,TGCGCCAGCAGCATCAAGGACGGCTACAATGAGCAGTTCTTC,CASSIKDGYNEQFF
NA,TRBV6-5,TRBJ2-7,few,TGTGCCAGCAGTTACTATGCTCTGAGCTCCTACGAGCAGTACTTC,CASSYYALSSYEQYF
NA,TRBV4-2,TRBJ2-7,NA,TGTGCCAGCAGCCCCGACTACGGTGGGTCCTACGAGCAGTACTTC,CASSPDYGGSYEQYF
TRBD2,TRBV27,TRBJ2-3,few,TGTGCCAGCAGAGCGAGCCTAGCGGGGGGAGGCACAGATACGCAGTATTTT,CASRASLAGGGTDTQYF